This is a list of T cell receptor beta chains from one sample in a study of T cell changes during pregnancy in multiple sclerosis. Generated by immunoSEQ multiplex PCR, the TCRdb table keeps only in-frame clones and is missing some. The sample lists approximately 70,000 clones; over 85% were seen once. Source: peripheral blood, taken in the second trimester of pregnancy. The receptors were gathered from a female donor with multiple sclerosis, enrolled in a pregnancy study. The CDR3 runs from the conserved cysteine through the conserved F or W. The D gene is left open where the match is weak. For some rows the clone size is stated as once, few or many, or as a class when expanded; others skip it.

d_call clone_size j_call v_call cdr3_nt cdr3_aa
TRBD2 - TRBJ2-3 TRBV11-3 TGTGCCAGCAGCCCCCGGGGACTAGCGGGGGGGAACACAGATACGCAGTATTTT CASSPRGLAGGNTDTQYF
TRBD1 - TRBJ2-1 TRBV5-1 TGCGCCAGCGCTCAGCGGACAGGGGTCTACAATGAGCAGTTCTTC CASAQRTGVYNEQFF
- - TRBJ2-1 TRBV6-1 TGTGCCAGCATGCGGCAGCAGCACAATGAGCAGTTCTTC CASMRQQHNEQFF
TRBD1 once TRBJ1-5 TRBV7-9 TGTGCCAGCAGCTTAGGGGACAGGGGTTGGGAGCCCCAGCATTTT CASSLGDRGWEPQHF
- - TRBJ2-2 TRBV7-7 TGTGCTAGCAGCCCCGACCCGCTAGACACCGGGGAGCTGTTTTTT CASSPDPLDTGELFF
- - TRBJ2-5 TRBV6-5 TGTGCCAGCAGTTCGCCTGCAACCGGGGAGACCCAGTACTTC CASSSPATGETQYF
TRBD1 - TRBJ2-3 TRBV5-1 TGCGCCAGCACCCTGCCCTCAACAGGGGCGCAGGGGGATACGCAGTATTTT CASTLPSTGAQGDTQYF
TRBD1 - TRBJ2-7 TRBV13 TGTGCCAGCAGCTCGGGACAGTCTAAGTCCTACGAGCAGTACTTC CASSSGQSKSYEQYF
- - TRBJ1-5 TRBV19 TGTGCCAGTGACGTCCCGGGATTTACTCAGCCCCAGCATTTT CASDVPGFTQPQHF
TRBD1 - TRBJ2-5 TRBV30 TGTGCCTGGAGTCGGGACAGGGGGGAGACCCAGTACTTC CAWSRDRGETQYF
- - TRBJ1-1 TRBV29-1 TGCAGCGTGGAGGGACTGCTGAACACTGAAGCTTTCTTT CSVEGLLNTEAFF
TRBD2 - TRBJ2-2 TRBV10-3 TGTGCCATCAGTGTTACAGCGGGGATTACCGGGGAGCTGTTTTTT CAISVTAGITGELFF
- - TRBJ2-1 TRBV7-2 TGTGCCAGCAGCTTAGGTGGGCCGCTCTACAATGAGCAGTTCTTC CASSLGGPLYNEQFF
TRBD2 once TRBJ2-5 TRBV28 TGTGCCAGCAGTTTAGTAACTAGCGGAGAGACCCAGTACTTC CASSLVTSGETQYF
- - TRBJ1-3 TRBV6-1 TGTGCCAGCACCCGGGGGGACACCATATATTTT CASTRGDTIYF
- - TRBJ2-1 TRBV11-1 TGTGCCAGCAGCTTTGGAGGGGGCAGCTCCTACAATGAGCAGTTCTTC CASSFGGGSSYNEQFF
- - TRBJ1-3 TRBV9 TGTGCCAGCAGCTCCCTCATGACGCGCGGCTCTGGAAACACCATATATTTT CASSSLMTRGSGNTIYF
TRBD1 - TRBJ1-2 TRBV29-1 TGCAGCGTCGGGACGGGACAGGGGTTGATCTATGGCTACACCTTC CSVGTGQGLIYGYTF
- once TRBJ2-5 TRBV7-2 TGTGCCAGCAGCTTAGTACGGGAGACCCAGTACTTC CASSLVRETQYF
TRBD2 once TRBJ2-3 TRBV27 TGTGCCAGCAGTTTTCTACTAGCGGCGGGGGCAGATACGCAGTATTTT CASSFLLAAGADTQYF
TRBD1 once TRBJ2-2 TRBV9 TGTGCCAGCAGCGGGTCAGGGACAGGGTCCCCCACCGGGGAGCTGTTTTTT CASSGSGTGSPTGELFF
- - TRBJ1-1 TRBV19 TGTGCCAGTAGTATCCCGGCCCGGAGCACTGAAGCTTTCTTT CASSIPARSTEAFF
TRBD2 - TRBJ2-7 TRBV7-9 TGTGCCAGCAGCCAACTAGCGGGAGGCGGTGTTAACGAGCAGTACTTC CASSQLAGGGVNEQYF
TRBD1 - TRBJ1-5 TRBV15 TGTGCCACCAGCAGAGGGACAGGGTCTAGCAATCAGCCCCAGCATTTT CATSRGTGSSNQPQHF
- - TRBJ2-3 TRBV4-3 TGCGCCAGCAGCCAAGGACAGGGACTCGCAGATACGCAGTATTTT CASSQGQGLADTQYF
- - TRBJ1-6 TRBV6-5 TGTGCCAGCAGGACCTCGGGCCTAGGGGATTCACCCCTCCACTTT CASRTSGLGDSPLHF
TRBD2 - TRBJ2-1 TRBV7-6 TGTGCCAGCAGGACTAGCGGGGGGGGAGGTGAGCAGTTCTTC CASRTSGGGGEQFF
TRBD1 - TRBJ1-4 TRBV7-6 TGTGCCAGCAGCAAGGGGACCGACAGGGTGGGTGAAAAACTGTTTTTT CASSKGTDRVGEKLFF
- - TRBJ2-7 TRBV5-4 TGTGCCAGCAGCTTGGCAGGGGCCCCCGAGCAGTACTTC CASSLAGAPEQYF
TRBD1 - TRBJ2-1 TRBV28 TGTGCCAGCAGCCGGACAGGGAGGCCCTCCTACAATGAGCAGTTCTTC CASSRTGRPSYNEQFF
- - TRBJ1-5 TRBV4-3 TGCGCCAGCAGCCAAGATGTGGGAGGAGGCGGCAATCAGCCCCAGCATTTT CASSQDVGGGGNQPQHF
- - TRBJ2-5 TRBV27 TGTGCCAGCATCCCCCGTTTAGGGGGTCGGGAGACCCAGTACTTC CASIPRLGGRETQYF
TRBD2 - TRBJ2-7 TRBV5-4 TGTGCCAGCAGCTTGACGGCGGGGGGGTCCTACGAGCAGTACTTC CASSLTAGGSYEQYF
TRBD2 - TRBJ2-1 TRBV4-1 TGCGCCAGCAGCCAAGTTGGCGGGAGTCCCCTCAGGGAGCAGTTCTTC CASSQVGGSPLREQFF
TRBD2 - TRBJ2-1 TRBV28 TGTGCCAGCAGTTTAAGCGGGAGCTCCTACAATGAGCAGTTCTTC CASSLSGSSYNEQFF
TRBD1 - TRBJ1-2 TRBV19 TGTGCCAGTAGTATTGACAGGGGGAGCGGTGGCTACACCTTC CASSIDRGSGGYTF
- - TRBJ1-4 TRBV12-5 TGTGCTAGTGGTTTGGTTACCTACCCCCTTCGGCAGGGCTATAATGAAAAACTGTTTTTT CASGLVTYPLRQGYNEKLFF
- - TRBJ2-5 TRBV7-6 TGTGCCAGCAGCCGACAAATCCAAGAGACCCAGTACTTC CASSRQIQETQYF
- - TRBJ1-6 TRBV11-2 TGTGCCAGCAGCTTAAAGAGCTCCTATAATTCACCCCTCCACTTT CASSLKSSYNSPLHF
- once TRBJ1-2 TRBV28 TGTGCCAGCAGTTTAAGGGCCGGTCAGGGGTTCCACACCTTC CASSLRAGQGFHTF
TRBD2 - TRBJ2-5 TRBV28 TGTGCCAGCAGTTCCCAACCGGGAGGCTGGGAGACCCAGTACTTC CASSSQPGGWETQYF
TRBD1 - TRBJ2-6 TRBV2 TGTGCCAGCGAGGACAGGCAGAGCTCTGGGGCCAACGTCCTGACTTTC CASEDRQSSGANVLTF
- - TRBJ2-1 TRBV10-3 TGTGCCATCAGTGCAAAATACAATGAGCAGTTCTTC CAISAKYNEQFF
TRBD1 - TRBJ1-3 TRBV28 TGTGCCAGCAGTTTGACAGGGTTGAACTCTGGAAACACCATATATTTT CASSLTGLNSGNTIYF
TRBD1 - TRBJ1-1 TRBV27 TGTGCCAGCAGTTTGACGTACAGGGGACCGGGAAATGGGAACACTGAAGCTTTCTTT CASSLTYRGPGNGNTEAFF
TRBD2 - TRBJ2-3 TRBV6-1 TGTGCCAGCAGTCCCTTGCGGGGGGGCCCAGATACGCAGTATTTT CASSPLRGGPDTQYF
TRBD1 - TRBJ1-3 TRBV19 TGTGCCAGTACCAAGGGGGCGTCTGGAAACACCATATATTTT CASTKGASGNTIYF
- - TRBJ1-6 TRBV7-2 TGTGCCAGCAGCTCGCCTTTTTTAGGGGATCTTGTCCACTTT CASSSPFLGDLVHF
- - TRBJ2-7 TRBV27 TGTGCCAGCAGTTTATCGCTAGGTTACGAGCAGTACTTC CASSLSLGYEQYF